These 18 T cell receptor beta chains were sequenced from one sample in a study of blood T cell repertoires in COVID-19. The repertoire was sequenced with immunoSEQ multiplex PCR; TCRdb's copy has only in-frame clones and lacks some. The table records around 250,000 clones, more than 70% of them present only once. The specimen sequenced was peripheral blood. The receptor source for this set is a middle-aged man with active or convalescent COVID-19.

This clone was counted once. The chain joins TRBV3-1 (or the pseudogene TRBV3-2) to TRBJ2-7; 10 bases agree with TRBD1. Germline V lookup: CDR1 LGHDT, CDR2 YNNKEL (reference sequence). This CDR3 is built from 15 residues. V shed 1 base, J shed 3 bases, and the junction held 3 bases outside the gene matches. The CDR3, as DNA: TGTGCCAGCAGCCAAGGACAGGGGGCCGGCTACGAGCAGTACTTC. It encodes CASSQGQGAGYEQYF.

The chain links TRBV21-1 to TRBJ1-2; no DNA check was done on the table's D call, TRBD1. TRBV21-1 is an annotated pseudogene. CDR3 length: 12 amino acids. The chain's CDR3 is CARTTGLGGYTF. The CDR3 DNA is TGTGCCAGAACAACAGGGCTTGGCGGCTACACCTTC.

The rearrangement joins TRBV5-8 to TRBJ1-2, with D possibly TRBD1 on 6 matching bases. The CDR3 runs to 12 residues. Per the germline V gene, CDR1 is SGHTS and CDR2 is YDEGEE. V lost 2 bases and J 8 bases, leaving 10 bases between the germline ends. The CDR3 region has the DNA TGTGCCAGCAGCTTCCAGGGACACGGCTACACCTTC. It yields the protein CASSFQGHGYTF.

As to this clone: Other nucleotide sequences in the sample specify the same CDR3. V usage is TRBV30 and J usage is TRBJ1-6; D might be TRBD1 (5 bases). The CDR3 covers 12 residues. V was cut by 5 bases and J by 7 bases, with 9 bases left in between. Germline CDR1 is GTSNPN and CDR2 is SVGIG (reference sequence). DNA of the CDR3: TGTGCCTGGTCACCAGGGAATTCACCCCTCCACTTT. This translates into CAWSPGNSPLHF.

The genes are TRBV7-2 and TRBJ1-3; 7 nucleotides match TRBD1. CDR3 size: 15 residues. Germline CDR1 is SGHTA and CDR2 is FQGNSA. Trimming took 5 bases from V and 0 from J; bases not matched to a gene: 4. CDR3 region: CASSAWDSSGNTIYF. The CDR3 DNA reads TGTGCCAGCAGCGCATGGGACAGCTCTGGAAACACCATATATTTT.

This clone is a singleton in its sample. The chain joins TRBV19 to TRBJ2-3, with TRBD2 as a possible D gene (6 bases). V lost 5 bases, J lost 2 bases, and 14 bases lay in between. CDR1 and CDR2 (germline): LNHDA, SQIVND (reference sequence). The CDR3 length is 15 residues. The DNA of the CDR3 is TGTGCCAGTAGTTGGAGGGGCCGAAACACAGATACGCAGTATTTT. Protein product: CASSWRGRNTDTQYF.

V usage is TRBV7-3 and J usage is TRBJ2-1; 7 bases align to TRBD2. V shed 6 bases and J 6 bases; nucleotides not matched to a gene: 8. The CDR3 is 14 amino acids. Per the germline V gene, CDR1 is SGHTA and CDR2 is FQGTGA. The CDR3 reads CASSPRGDVNEQFF. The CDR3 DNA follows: TGTGCCAGCAGTCCCCGGGGGGATGTCAATGAGCAGTTCTTC.

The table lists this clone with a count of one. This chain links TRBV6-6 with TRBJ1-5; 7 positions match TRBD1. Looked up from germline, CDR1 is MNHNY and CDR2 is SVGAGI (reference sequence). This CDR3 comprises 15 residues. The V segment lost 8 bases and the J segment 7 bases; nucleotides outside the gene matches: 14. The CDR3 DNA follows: TGTGCCAGCGCTAGGGTCGGGACAGTGGACCAGCCCCAGCATTTT. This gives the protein CASARVGTVDQPQHF.

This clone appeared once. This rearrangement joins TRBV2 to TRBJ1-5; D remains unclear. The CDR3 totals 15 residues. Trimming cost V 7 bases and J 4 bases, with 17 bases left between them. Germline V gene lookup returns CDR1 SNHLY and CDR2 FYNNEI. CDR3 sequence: CASTPSGQTNQPQHF. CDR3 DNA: TGTGCCAGCACTCCTAGCGGGCAGACAAATCAGCCCCAGCATTTT.

The CDR3 sequence: CASSANRDRIYGYTF. The DNA for the CDR3 is TGTGCCAGCAGTGCGAACCGGGACAGGATCTATGGCTACACCTTC. This chain connects TRBV2 to TRBJ1-2, with 8 bases matching TRBD1. CDR1 SNHLY and CDR2 FYNNEI come from the germline V gene. Losses at the gene ends were 4 bases for V and 4 bases for J; bases not matched to a gene: 8. CDR3 length equals 15 residues.

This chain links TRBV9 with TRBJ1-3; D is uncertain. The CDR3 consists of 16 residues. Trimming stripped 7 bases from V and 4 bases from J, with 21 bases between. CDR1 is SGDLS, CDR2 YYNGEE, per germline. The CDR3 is CASRPHFPPGGNTIYF. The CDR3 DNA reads TGTGCCAGCCGCCCCCACTTTCCACCGGGAGGAAACACCATATATTTT.

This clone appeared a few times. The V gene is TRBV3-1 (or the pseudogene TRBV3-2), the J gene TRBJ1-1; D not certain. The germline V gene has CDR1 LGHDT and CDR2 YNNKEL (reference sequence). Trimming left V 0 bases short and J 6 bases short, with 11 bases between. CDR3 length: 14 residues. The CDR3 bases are TGTGCCAGCAGCCAAGATGGGAGGGTTGCTGAAGCTTTCTTT. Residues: CASSQDGRVAEAFF.

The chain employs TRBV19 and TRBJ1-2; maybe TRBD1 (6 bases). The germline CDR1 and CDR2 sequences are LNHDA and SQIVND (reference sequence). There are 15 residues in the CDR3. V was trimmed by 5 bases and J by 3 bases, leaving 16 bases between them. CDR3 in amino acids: CASSLQGSIDYGYTF. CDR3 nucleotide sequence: TGTGCCAGTAGTCTACAGGGTTCGATCGACTATGGCTACACCTTC.

CDR3 region: CASSFQGAETQYF. The DNA for the CDR3 is TGTGCCAGCAGTTTTCAGGGCGCCGAGACCCAGTACTTC. This chain connects TRBV12-3 or TRBV12-4 to TRBJ2-5; possibly TRBD1 for D (5 bases). V lost 3 bases and J 5 bases, leaving 10 bases between the germline ends. The CDR3 totals 13 residues.

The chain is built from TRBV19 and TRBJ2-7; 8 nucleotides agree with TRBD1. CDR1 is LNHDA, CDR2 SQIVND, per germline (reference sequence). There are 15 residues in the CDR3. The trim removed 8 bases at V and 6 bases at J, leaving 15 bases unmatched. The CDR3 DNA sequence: TGTGCCAGTGGCGGCCCGGGACAGGCCCTGGGCGAGCAGTACTTC. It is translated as CASGGPGQALGEQYF.

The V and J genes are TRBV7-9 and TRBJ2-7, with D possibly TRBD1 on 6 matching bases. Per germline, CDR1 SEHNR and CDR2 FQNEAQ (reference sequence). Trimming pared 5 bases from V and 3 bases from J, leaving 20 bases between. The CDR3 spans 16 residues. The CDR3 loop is CASSRLVTGRGYEQYF. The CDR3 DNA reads TGTGCCAGCAGCCGTTTAGTTACAGGGCGAGGCTACGAGCAGTACTTC.

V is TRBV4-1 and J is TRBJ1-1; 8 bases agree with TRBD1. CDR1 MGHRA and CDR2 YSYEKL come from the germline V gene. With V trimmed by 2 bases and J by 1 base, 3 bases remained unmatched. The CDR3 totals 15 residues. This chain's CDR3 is CASSQTGTGNTEAFF. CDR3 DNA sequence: TGCGCCAGCAGCCAAACCGGGACAGGGAACACTGAAGCTTTCTTT.

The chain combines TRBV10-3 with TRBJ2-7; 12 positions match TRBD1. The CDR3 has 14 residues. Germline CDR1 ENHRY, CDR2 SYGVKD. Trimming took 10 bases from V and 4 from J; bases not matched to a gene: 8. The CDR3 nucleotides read TGTGCCACTGGGACAGGGGGCGTTGGATACGAGCAGTACTTC. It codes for CATGTGGVGYEQYF.